This T cell receptor beta chain was sequenced during a study of identical twins. Study-wide points: In cord blood, abundant beta clonotypes had fewer insertions; memory showed no trend. With monozygotic twins, out-of-frame TCR alpha sharing exceeded what models estimated. Donors were not followed over many years; analysis was cross-sectional. Analyses of zero insertions could be partly confounded by invariant MAIT and iNKT cells.

The germline V and J ends were trimmed by 0 bases and 5 bases, with 17 bases remaining between them. The CDR3 length is 16 residues. Germline V gene sequence: CDR1 SGDLS, CDR2 YYNGEE. About this clonotype: The antigen is not known.

TCRdb re-called the 5' RACE reads through MiXCR, storing one row per CDR3 protein. The repertoire holds around 220,000 distinct CDR3 sequences, with roughly a tenth as singletons. The specimen was memory T cells sorted from blood. The rearrangement joins TRBV9 to TRBJ2-5; the D gene is possibly TRBD1 (5 bases). This receptor was obtained from a man aged 45-65 years in good health. The DNA for the CDR3 is TGTGCCAGCAGCGTAGGAGTGCAGGGCCAAAGGGAGACCCAGTACTTC. This sequence encodes CASSVGVQGQRETQYF.